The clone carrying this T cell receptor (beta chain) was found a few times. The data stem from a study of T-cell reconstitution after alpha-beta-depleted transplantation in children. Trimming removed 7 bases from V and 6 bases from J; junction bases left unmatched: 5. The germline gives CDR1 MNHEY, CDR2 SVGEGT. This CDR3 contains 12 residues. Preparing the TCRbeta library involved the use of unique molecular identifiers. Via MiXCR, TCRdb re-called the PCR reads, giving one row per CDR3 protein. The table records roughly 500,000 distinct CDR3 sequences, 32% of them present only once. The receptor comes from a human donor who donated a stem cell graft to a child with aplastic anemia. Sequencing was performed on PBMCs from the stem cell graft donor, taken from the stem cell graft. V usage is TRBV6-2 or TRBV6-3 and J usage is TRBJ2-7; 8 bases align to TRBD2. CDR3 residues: CASTTTSGEQYF. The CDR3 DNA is TGTGCCAGCACCACCACTAGCGGCGAGCAGTACTTC.